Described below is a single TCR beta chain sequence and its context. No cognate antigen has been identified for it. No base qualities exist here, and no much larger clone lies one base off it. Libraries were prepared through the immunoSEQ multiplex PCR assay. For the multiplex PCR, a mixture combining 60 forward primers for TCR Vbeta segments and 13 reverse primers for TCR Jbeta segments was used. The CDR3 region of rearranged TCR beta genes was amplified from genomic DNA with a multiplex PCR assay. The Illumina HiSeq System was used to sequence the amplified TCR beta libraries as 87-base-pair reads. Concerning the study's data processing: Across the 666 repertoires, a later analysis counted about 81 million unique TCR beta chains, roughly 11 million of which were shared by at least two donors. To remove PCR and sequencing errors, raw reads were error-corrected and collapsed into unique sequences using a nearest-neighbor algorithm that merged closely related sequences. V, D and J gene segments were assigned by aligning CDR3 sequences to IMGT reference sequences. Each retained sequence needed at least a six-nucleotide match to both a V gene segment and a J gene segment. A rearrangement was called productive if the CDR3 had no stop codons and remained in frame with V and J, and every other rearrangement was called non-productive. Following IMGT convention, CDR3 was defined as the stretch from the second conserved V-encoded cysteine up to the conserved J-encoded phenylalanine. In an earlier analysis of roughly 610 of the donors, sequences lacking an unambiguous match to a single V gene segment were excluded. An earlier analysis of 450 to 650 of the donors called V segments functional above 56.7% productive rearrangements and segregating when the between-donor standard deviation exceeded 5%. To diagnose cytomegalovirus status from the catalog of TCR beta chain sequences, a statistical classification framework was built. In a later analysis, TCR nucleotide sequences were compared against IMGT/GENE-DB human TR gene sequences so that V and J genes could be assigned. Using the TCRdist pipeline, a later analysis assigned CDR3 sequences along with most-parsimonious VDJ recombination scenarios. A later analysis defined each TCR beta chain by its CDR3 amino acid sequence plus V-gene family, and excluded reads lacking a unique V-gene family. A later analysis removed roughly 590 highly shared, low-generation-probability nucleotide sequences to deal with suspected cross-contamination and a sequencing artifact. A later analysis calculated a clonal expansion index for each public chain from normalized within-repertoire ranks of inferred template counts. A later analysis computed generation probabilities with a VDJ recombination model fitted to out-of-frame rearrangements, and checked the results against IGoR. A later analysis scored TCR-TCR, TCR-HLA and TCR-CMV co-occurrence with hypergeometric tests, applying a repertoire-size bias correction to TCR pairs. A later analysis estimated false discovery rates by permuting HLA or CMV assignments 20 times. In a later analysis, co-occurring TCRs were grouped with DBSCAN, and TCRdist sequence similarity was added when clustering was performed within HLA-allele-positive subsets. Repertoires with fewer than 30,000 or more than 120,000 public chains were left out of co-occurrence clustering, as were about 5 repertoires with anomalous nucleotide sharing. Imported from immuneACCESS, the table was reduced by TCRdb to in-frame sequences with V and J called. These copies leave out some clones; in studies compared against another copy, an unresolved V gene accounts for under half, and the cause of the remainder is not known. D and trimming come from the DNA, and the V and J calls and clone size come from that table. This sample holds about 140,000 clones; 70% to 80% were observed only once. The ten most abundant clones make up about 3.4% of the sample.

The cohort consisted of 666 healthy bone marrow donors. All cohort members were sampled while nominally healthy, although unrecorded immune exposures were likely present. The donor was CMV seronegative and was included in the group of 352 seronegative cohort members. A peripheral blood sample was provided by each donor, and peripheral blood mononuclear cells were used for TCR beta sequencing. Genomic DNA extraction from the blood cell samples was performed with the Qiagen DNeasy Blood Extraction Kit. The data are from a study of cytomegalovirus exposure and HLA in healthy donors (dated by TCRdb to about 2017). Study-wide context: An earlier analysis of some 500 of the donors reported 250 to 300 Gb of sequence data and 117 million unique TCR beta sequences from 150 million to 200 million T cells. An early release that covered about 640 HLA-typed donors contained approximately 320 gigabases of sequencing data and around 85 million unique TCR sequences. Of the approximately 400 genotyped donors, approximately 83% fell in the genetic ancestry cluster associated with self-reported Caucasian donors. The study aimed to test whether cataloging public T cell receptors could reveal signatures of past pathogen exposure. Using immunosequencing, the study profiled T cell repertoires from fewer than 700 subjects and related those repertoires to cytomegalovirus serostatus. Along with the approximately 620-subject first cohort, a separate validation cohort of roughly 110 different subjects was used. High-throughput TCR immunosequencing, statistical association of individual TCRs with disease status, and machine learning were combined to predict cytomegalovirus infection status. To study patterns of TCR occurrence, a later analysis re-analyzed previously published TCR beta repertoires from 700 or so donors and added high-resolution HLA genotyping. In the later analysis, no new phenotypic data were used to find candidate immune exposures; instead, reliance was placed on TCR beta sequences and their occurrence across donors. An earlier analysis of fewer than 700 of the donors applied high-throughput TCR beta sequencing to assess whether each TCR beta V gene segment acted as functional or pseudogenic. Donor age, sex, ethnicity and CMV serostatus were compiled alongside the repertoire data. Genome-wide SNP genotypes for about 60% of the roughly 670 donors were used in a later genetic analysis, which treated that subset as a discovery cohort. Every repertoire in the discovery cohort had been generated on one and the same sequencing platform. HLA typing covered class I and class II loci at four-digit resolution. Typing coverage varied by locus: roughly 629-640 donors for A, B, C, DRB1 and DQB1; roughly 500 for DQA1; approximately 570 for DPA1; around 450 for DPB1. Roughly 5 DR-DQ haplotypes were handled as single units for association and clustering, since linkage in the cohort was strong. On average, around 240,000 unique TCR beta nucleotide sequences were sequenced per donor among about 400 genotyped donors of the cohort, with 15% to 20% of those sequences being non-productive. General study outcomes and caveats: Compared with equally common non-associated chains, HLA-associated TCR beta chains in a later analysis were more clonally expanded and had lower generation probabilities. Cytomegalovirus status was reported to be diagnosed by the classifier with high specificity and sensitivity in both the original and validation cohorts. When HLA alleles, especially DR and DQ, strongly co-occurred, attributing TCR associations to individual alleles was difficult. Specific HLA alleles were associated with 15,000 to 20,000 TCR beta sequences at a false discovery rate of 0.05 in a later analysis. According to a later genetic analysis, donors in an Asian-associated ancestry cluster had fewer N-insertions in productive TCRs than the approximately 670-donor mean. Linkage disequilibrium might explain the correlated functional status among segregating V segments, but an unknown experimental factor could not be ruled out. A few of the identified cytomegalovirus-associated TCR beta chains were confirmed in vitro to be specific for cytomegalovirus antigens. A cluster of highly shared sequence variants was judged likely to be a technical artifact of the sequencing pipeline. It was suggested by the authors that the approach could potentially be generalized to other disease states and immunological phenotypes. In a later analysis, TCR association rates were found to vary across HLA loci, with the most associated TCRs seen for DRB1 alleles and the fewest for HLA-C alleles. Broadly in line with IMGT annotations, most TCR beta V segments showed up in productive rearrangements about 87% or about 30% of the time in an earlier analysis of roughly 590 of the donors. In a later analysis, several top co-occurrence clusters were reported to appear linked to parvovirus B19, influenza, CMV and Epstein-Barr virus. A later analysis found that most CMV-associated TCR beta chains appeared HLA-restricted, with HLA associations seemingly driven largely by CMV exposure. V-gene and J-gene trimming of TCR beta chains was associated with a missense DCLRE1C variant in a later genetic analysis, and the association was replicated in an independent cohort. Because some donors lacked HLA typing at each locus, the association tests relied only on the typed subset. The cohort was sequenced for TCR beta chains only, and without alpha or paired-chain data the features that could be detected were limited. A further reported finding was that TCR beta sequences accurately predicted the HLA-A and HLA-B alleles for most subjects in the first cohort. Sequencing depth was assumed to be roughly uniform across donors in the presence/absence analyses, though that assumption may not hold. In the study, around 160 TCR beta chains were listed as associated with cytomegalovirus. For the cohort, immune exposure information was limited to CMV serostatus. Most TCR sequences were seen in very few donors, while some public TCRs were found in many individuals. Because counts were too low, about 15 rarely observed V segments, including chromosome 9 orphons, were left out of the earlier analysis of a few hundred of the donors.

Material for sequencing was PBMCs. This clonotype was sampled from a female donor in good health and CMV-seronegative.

DNA sequence: TGTGCCAGCAGCCTCCGGAGGACCGGGGAGCTGTTTTTT. This sequence encodes CASSLRRTGELFF. Recombination joined TRBV14 with TRBJ2-2, and the D gene may be TRBD2, 5 bases matching. V and J are truncated by 4 bases and 5 bases respectively, leaving an intervening sequence of 8 bases. The germline V gene supplies CDR1 SGHDN and CDR2 FVKESK. The CDR3 goes from the cysteine to the phenylalanine over 13 residues. Only CDR3 DNA remains: 39 bases, in frame from the first base.